These T cell receptor beta chains were read from a single sample in a study of T-cell reconstitution after alpha-beta-depleted transplantation in children. TCRdb re-analysed the PCR reads in MiXCR, keeping a single row per CDR3 protein. The data show 500,000 or so distinct CDR3 sequences, around a third seen once. The material sequenced was PBMCs from the stem cell graft donor, taken from the stem cell graft. The receptor source for this set is a human donor who donated a stem cell graft to a child with aplastic anemia. Each CDR3 is given with its conserved first and last residue. The order of the fields is V gene, clone size, D gene, J gene, CDR3 protein, CDR3 DNA. A D gene is named only where the DNA matches it firmly. Some rows mark clone size as missing; the rest say once, few, many or name a class of expanded clone.

>TRBV6-1|few|TRBD1|TRBJ2-5
CASSMGPGGETQYF
TGTGCCAGCAGTATGGGACCAGGGGGAGAGACCCAGTACTTC
>TRBV5-6|-|TRBD2|TRBJ2-7
CASSFRTSARGVEQYF
TGTGCCAGCAGCTTCCGGACTAGCGCCCGAGGGGTCGAGCAGTACTTC
>TRBV7-2|-|-|TRBJ2-3
CASSLARSGGTDTQYF
TGTGCCAGCAGCTTAGCGCGATCAGGGGGCACAGATACGCAGTATTTT
>TRBV7-9|once|TRBD1|TRBJ2-7
CASSRAGTGVSYEQYF
TGTGCCAGCAGCCGGGCCGGGACAGGGGTTTCATACGAGCAGTACTTC
>TRBV12-3/TRBV12-4|few|TRBD1|TRBJ2-2
CASSTRDRGDTGELFF
TGTGCCAGCAGTACCCGGGACAGGGGCGACACCGGGGAGCTGTTTTTT
>TRBV4-2|few|-|TRBJ2-7
CASSPSLAGEQYF
TGTGCCAGCAGCCCCAGTTTGGCCGGCGAGCAGTACTTC
>TRBV5-1|few|-|TRBJ1-1
CASSGPDRSNTEAFF
TGCGCCAGCAGCGGACCAGACAGGAGCAACACTGAAGCTTTCTTT
>TRBV18|-|-|TRBJ1-5
CASSPSRATLGQPQHF
TGTGCCAGCTCACCTAGCCGGGCCACCCTGGGGCAGCCCCAGCATTTT
>TRBV9|-|TRBD2|TRBJ2-1
CASSVGSGRRNEQFF
TGTGCCAGCAGCGTGGGTAGCGGGAGGCGGAATGAGCAGTTCTTC
>TRBV12-3/TRBV12-4|-|TRBD1|TRBJ2-2
CASGRQGNTGEPFF
TGTGCCAGCGGTAGACAGGGAAACACCGGGGAGCCGTTTTTT
>TRBV27|-|-|TRBJ1-2
CASSLSYRYGYTF
TGTGCCAGCAGTTTATCATACCGCTATGGCTACACCTTC
>TRBV7-2|once|-|TRBJ2-2
CASSLAQDAGELFF
TGTGCCAGCAGCTTGGCGCAGGACGCCGGGGAGCTGTTTTTT
>TRBV11-2|-|TRBD2|TRBJ2-1
CASSLESGSPFPGQQFF
TGTGCCAGCAGCCTGGAAAGCGGGAGCCCTTTTCCAGGGCAGCAGTTCTTC
>TRBV12-5|-|TRBD1|TRBJ1-1
CASGPGTGEAFF
TGTGCTAGTGGTCCGGGGACAGGTGAAGCTTTCTTT
>TRBV2|-|-|TRBJ2-5
CASSVKGEETQYF
TGTGCCAGCAGTGTTAAAGGGGAGGAGACCCAGTACTTC
>TRBV7-2|once|-|TRBJ2-3
CASSFDLALDTQYF
TGTGCCAGCAGCTTCGATTTAGCGCTAGATACGCAGTATTTT
>TRBV27|few|TRBD1|TRBJ1-2
CASRETGTGFNYGYTF
TGTGCCAGCAGGGAGACCGGGACAGGTTTTAACTATGGCTACACCTTC
>TRBV18|once|TRBD1|TRBJ1-1
CASSQQGGHFF
TGTGCCAGCTCACAACAGGGGGGGCATTTCTTT
>TRBV19|few|-|TRBJ2-1
CASSIATGSWAEQFF
TGTGCCAGTAGTATAGCCACCGGGAGCTGGGCTGAGCAGTTCTTC
>TRBV6-1|-|TRBD2|TRBJ2-5
CASTPAGGQETQYF
TGTGCCAGCACCCCAGCGGGAGGCCAAGAGACCCAGTACTTC
>TRBV5-4|-|-|TRBJ1-2
CASTSGRTDYGYTF
TGTGCCAGCACCTCCGGAAGGACGGACTATGGCTACACCTTC
>TRBV6-1|-|-|TRBJ2-5
CASSPLTRELETQYF
TGTGCCAGCAGTCCCCTAACCCGGGAGTTGGAGACCCAGTACTTC
>TRBV20-1|few|-|TRBJ1-2
CSARDAQGIDGYTF
TGCAGTGCTAGAGATGCCCAGGGAATCGATGGCTACACCTTC
>TRBV11-2|-|-|TRBJ2-3
CASSWRVGQYF
TGTGCCAGCAGCTGGCGCGTGGGGCAGTATTTT
>TRBV24-1|-|TRBD2|TRBJ2-1
CATSDFPSGRAINEQFF
TGTGCCACCAGTGATTTCCCTAGCGGGAGGGCCATCAATGAGCAGTTCTTC
>TRBV9|few|-|TRBJ2-7
CASSAGGAVPYYEQYF
TGTGCCAGCAGTGCTGGGGGGGCGGTACCTTACTACGAGCAGTACTTC
>TRBV29-1|few|-|TRBJ2-5
CSMIGNGLQETQYF
TGCAGTATGATAGGGAACGGGTTACAAGAGACCCAGTACTTC
>TRBV13|-|-|TRBJ2-6
CASSLGSINSGANVLTF
TGTGCCAGCAGCCTGGGCAGTATTAACTCTGGGGCCAACGTCCTGACTTTC
>TRBV5-1|many|-|TRBJ2-1
CASKKDGDEQFF
TGCGCCAGCAAAAAGGATGGCGATGAGCAGTTCTTC
>TRBV15|-|-|TRBJ2-5
CATSRDFSGGGETQYF
TGTGCCACCAGCAGAGATTTTAGTGGGGGCGGAGAGACCCAGTACTTC
>TRBV9|once|-|TRBJ2-2
CASSVAPGGATGELFF
TGTGCCAGCAGCGTAGCTCCCGGTGGGGCGACCGGGGAGCTGTTTTTT
>TRBV2|-|-|TRBJ2-6
CASSDMGSGANVLTF
TGTGCCAGCAGTGATATGGGTTCTGGGGCCAACGTCCTGACTTTC
>TRBV7-6|many|-|TRBJ1-3
CASSLAVAGTGGNTIYF
TGTGCCAGCAGCTTAGCGGTGGCGGGGACCGGTGGAAACACCATATATTTT
>TRBV19|-|TRBD2|TRBJ2-5
CASRLAGVEETQYF
TGTGCCAGTAGACTAGCGGGAGTCGAAGAGACCCAGTACTTC
>TRBV7-8|few|TRBD2|TRBJ2-3
CASSLALGSGRSPGTDTQYF
TGTGCCAGCAGCTTAGCGTTGGGTAGCGGGAGATCCCCTGGCACAGATACGCAGTATTTT
>TRBV5-1|-|-|TRBJ2-3
CASSPSIYTDTQYF
TGCGCCAGCAGCCCTTCAATCTACACAGATACGCAGTATTTT
>TRBV27|few|TRBD2|TRBJ2-7
CASSYGLASYEQYF
TGTGCCAGCAGTTATGGACTAGCGTCCTACGAGCAGTACTTC
>TRBV5-5|-|TRBD1|TRBJ1-1
CASSFWDRGFEAFF
TGTGCCAGCAGCTTTTGGGACAGGGGGTTTGAAGCTTTCTTT
>TRBV6-2/TRBV6-3|-|-|TRBJ1-1
CASSYPTDMNTEAFF
TGTGCCAGCAGTTACCCGACAGACATGAACACTGAAGCTTTCTTT
>TRBV6-1|-|-|TRBJ1-1
CASSGSRTWNTEAFF
TGTGCCAGCAGTGGAAGTAGGACATGGAACACTGAAGCTTTCTTT
>TRBV6-2/TRBV6-3|few|TRBD2|TRBJ2-1
CASSYTGGLTEQFF
TGTGCCAGCAGTTATACGGGAGGCCTTACCGAGCAGTTCTTC
>TRBV6-2/TRBV6-3|few|-|TRBJ1-4
CASSYALQLGNEKLFF
TGTGCCAGCAGTTACGCCTTACAGCTTGGGAATGAAAAACTGTTTTTT
>TRBV29-1|few|TRBD2|TRBJ2-1
CSVAGGRLTYNEQFF
TGCAGCGTTGCGGGCGGGAGGCTGACCTACAATGAGCAGTTCTTC
>TRBV20-1|few|TRBD1|TRBJ1-5
CSAPRTGVNQPQHF
TGCAGTGCCCCCCGGACAGGTGTAAATCAGCCCCAGCATTTT
>TRBV10-3|few|-|TRBJ2-1
CAISDGWETGNEQFF
TGTGCCATCAGTGATGGGTGGGAGACGGGCAATGAGCAGTTCTTC
>TRBV7-2|few|-|TRBJ1-6
CASSPLQGPIGSPLHF
TGTGCCAGCAGCCCGCTTCAGGGACCCATAGGTTCACCCCTCCACTTT
>TRBV4-1|-|-|TRBJ2-1
CASSHGNPALNEQFF
TGCGCCAGCAGTCACGGGAACCCAGCACTCAATGAGCAGTTCTTC
>TRBV7-6|-|-|TRBJ1-1
CASRLFTGNTEAFF
TGTGCCAGCAGACTCTTCACAGGGAACACTGAAGCTTTCTTT
>TRBV7-2|-|-|TRBJ1-1
CASSLEPGDTEAFF
TGTGCCAGCAGCTTAGAGCCAGGGGACACTGAAGCTTTCTTT
>TRBV5-1|-|-|TRBJ1-6
CASSDLSSSYNSPLHF
TGCGCCAGCAGCGACCTGTCGAGCTCCTATAATTCACCCCTCCACTTT
>TRBV29-1|-|-|TRBJ1-2
CSVLEYGYTF
TGCAGCGTTCTGGAGTATGGCTACACCTTC
>TRBV20-1|many|TRBD1|TRBJ2-5
CSARGGTVQETQYF
TGCAGTGCTAGAGGTGGGACAGTCCAAGAGACCCAGTACTTC
>TRBV11-3|few|-|TRBJ2-3
CASGNSGYTQYF
TGTGCCAGCGGTAACAGCGGGTATACGCAGTATTTT
>TRBV20-1|few|TRBD2|TRBJ2-7
CSASPPAGTSGGYEQYF
TGCAGTGCTAGCCCCCCAGCCGGGACTAGCGGGGGGTACGAGCAGTACTTC
>TRBV27|-|-|TRBJ2-7
CASSLSIWAGGDEQYF
TGTGCCAGCAGTTTATCGATTTGGGCAGGGGGGGACGAGCAGTACTTC
>TRBV10-3|-|-|TRBJ1-5
CAISESKHRSNQPQHF
TGTGCCATCAGTGAGTCGAAACACCGTAGCAATCAGCCCCAGCATTTT
>TRBV6-5|few|-|TRBJ1-6
CASSYGGTNSPLHF
TGTGCCAGCAGTTATGGCGGGACCAATTCACCCCTCCACTTT
>TRBV29-1|-|-|TRBJ1-2
CSGTGDYGYTF
TGCAGCGGGACGGGAGACTATGGCTACACCTTC
>TRBV4-3|-|-|TRBJ1-1
CASSQGEFIGQGRTEAFF
TGCGCCAGCAGCCAAGGGGAGTTTATCGGGCAGGGGAGGACTGAAGCTTTCTTT